This T cell receptor (beta chain) is from a study of CD8+CD57+ T cells in acquired aplastic anemia (dated by TCRdb to 2016 to 2019). In terms of the full investigation: On average, sorted CD4+ and CD8+ cells yielded around 3.4 ug of extracted DNA, with a range of about 0.17 to 27.4 ug. CD8+CD57+ expansion was defined as a frequency above the mean frequency observed in healthy subjects. Overall study outcomes, separate from this receptor: Twenty-nine CD8+ CDR3 sequences were found in both patients and controls but appeared to be highly expressed in patients and within the immunodominant clones of the patients. Between patients and healthy controls, no significant difference in CD8+ Simpson's diversity was found (P=0.060).

TCR beta VDJ combination and CDR3 sequence profiling used genomic DNA as the template. An Illumina HiSeq 2000 was used for TCR repertoire sequencing. The authors processed their data as follows. Repertoires were assessed using TRBV/TRBJ rearrangement plots, CDR3 size and DJ length profiles, and Simpson's diversity index. Whichever DNA sequence was most abundant in the deep sequencing data was defined as the immunodominant clone. CDR3 amino acid sequences were screened for sharing across subjects and were compared with published repertoires and the VDJdb database. TCRdb handled the public reads itself, with Q25 trimming in fastp and clone calling in MiXCR, and kept productive beta chains. Every entry covers one CDR3 protein and lists the most common genes and DNA from its rows. These V and J calls originate from TCRdb's pipeline instead of the authors' own analysis. The sample includes 270,000 or so distinct CDR3 sequences, with less than 85% observed a single time. About 41% of the sample is taken by the ten largest.

This clonotype was detected only once. Its antigen is unknown. The record has no base qualities; no much larger clone is one base away. One read alone lends weak support. Expansion of CD8+CD57+ cells had been shown by flow cytometry in the patients chosen for sequencing. Every patient had severe acquired aplastic anemia, diagnosed using the International Study of Aplastic Anemia and Agranulocytosis and Camitta criteria. No patient had received any therapy when blood was sampled. TCR repertoires of sorted CD4+ and CD8+ blood T cells from severe aplastic anemia patients and healthy subjects were deep-sequenced in the study. In the USA, patient enrollment took place under clinicaltrials.gov protocols 00001620, 01623167, 00001397, 00071045, 00081523 and 00961064. Ficoll-Paque density gradient centrifugation was used to isolate peripheral blood mononuclear cells. Before DNA extraction, CD4+ and CD8+ T cells were sorted with FACS or magnetic beads.

For this chain, trimming is 7 bases at the V end and 6 bases at the J end, and the number of junction bases without a gene match is 9. The germline V gene (reference sequence) specifies LNHDA as CDR1 and SQIVND as CDR2. The CDR3 numbers 13 residues from cysteine through phenylalanine. Just CDR3 DNA is preserved here, 39 bases in frame from base 1. The sequenced sample was sorted CD4+, CD8+, or CD8+CD57+ T cells (not recorded which) from PBMCs. This clonotype originated in a human donor with aplastic anemia. The chain is made from TRBV19 and TRBJ2-7, with 7 middle bases fitting TRBD1. The DNA sequence follows: TGTGCCAGTAAAAACAGGGGTAAAGGCGAGCAGTACTTC. The encoded protein is CASKNRGKGEQYF.